The clone carrying this T cell receptor (beta chain) was observed a handful of times. Its antigen remains unidentified. These data belong to a study of response to subunit inactivated influenza vaccine. Points from the study as a whole: Few new T cells, the authors suggested, are recruited by each seasonal influenza vaccination.

A single record per CDR3 protein comes from TCRdb applying MiXCR to the RT-PCR reads. The sample lists some 640,000 distinct CDR3 sequences, roughly 14% occurring once. Sequencing was performed on PBMCs from blood, taken around two weeks before vaccination. The clonotype comes from a man aged 45-65 years who received an inactivated influenza vaccine.

This CDR3 reads CASSLVFAGGTNEQFF. As DNA, the CDR3 is TGTGCCAGCAGCTTAGTTTTCGCGGGCGGGACAAATGAGCAGTTCTTC. V usage is TRBV7-2 and J usage is TRBJ2-1; D may correspond to TRBD1 or TRBD2 (6 bases each). The CDR3 is made up of 16 amino acids. V was shortened by 1 base and J by 7 bases, with 17 bases between the two germline ends. CDR1 and CDR2 (germline): SGHTA, FQGNSA. Drawing the rest from reference TRBV7-2 and TRBJ2-1, the complete variable domain is GAGVSQSPSNKVTEKGKDVELRCDPISGHTALYWYRQSLGQGLEFLIYFQGNSAPDKSGLPSDRFSAERTGGSVSTLTIQRTQQEDSAVYLCASSLVFAGGTNEQFFGPGTRLTVL.